The rows below give T cell receptor beta chains drawn from one sample of a study of blood T cell repertoires in COVID-19. Using immunoSEQ multiplex PCR, the repertoire was profiled, and TCRdb retains in-frame clones only, with some absent. Here the sample spans hundreds of thousands of clones, just over 85% being singletons. What was sequenced was peripheral blood. All receptors derive from a woman under 40 with active or convalescent COVID-19. CDR3s include the opening cysteine and the closing phenylalanine or tryptophan.

V: TRBV6-5; CDR3: CASRDRAFYEQYF
V: TRBV5-6; CDR3: CASSLVGAGDTYNEQFF
V: TRBV19; CDR3: CASSMGPMRQLNQPQHF
V: TRBV19; CDR3: CASSETAVAYQPQHF
V: TRBV27; CDR3: CASIGQGTEAFF
V: TRBV27; CDR3: CASSSGLTDTQYF
V: TRBV2; CDR3: CASSEALSRVGSTEAFF
V: TRBV3-1/TRBV3-2; CDR3: CASSQESSYNSPLHF
V: TRBV14; CDR3: CASSPLQGSSYNEQFF
V: TRBV6-5; CDR3: CASSRRDTEAFF
V: TRBV19; CDR3: CASSRQGGDEKLFF
V: TRBV10-3; CDR3: CAIMGSLAGGVNEQFF
V: TRBV6-5; CDR3: CACNRGQNTEAFF
V: TRBV10-1; CDR3: CASSENKFSGAFF
V: TRBV3-1/TRBV3-2; CDR3: CASSQGQMNTEAFF
V: TRBV19; CDR3: CASSTTSGGFNEQFF
V: TRBV18; CDR3: CASSSTGTSGNTIYF
V: TRBV24-1; CDR3: CATSDPTGGYTF
V: TRBV12-3/TRBV12-4; CDR3: CASTGGNQPQHF
V: TRBV4-1; CDR3: CASSQAGYEIGNQPQHF
V: TRBV19; CDR3: CASSTTGVGSRTEAFF
V: TRBV19; CDR3: CASSPVNYGYTF
V: TRBV5-8; CDR3: CASSLSGGTNEKLFF
V: TRBV14; CDR3: CASSQDAAPPYEQYF
V: TRBV27; CDR3: CASSFRSGGGDTQYF
V: TRBV6-5; CDR3: CASKDRPYEQYF
V: TRBV6-1; CDR3: CASSETVAEAFF
V: TRBV7-9; CDR3: CASSQRGNQPQHF
V: TRBV6-6; CDR3: CASSPGTGGSEGYTF
V: TRBV29-1; CDR3: CSGITGASLNEQFF
V: TRBV6-5; CDR3: CASCWVAGGYEQYF
V: TRBV13; CDR3: CASSLGRTGYNEQFF
V: TRBV4-2; CDR3: CASSQGTGGPMNTEAFF
V: TRBV27; CDR3: CASSPDRRFNAEAFF
V: TRBV6-1; CDR3: CASSEPWRPGGANVLTF
V: TRBV18; CDR3: CASSPPSSGRAGVDNEQFF
V: TRBV10-3; CDR3: CAISPGQKNEQFF
V: TRBV30; CDR3: CAWSRGGVADTQYF
V: TRBV30; CDR3: CAWSPMGQGGQPQHF
V: TRBV5-1; CDR3: CASSPSLAGFNEQYF
V: TRBV2; CDR3: CASRGQGKNEKLFF
V: TRBV6-1; CDR3: CASSEEDTTTAPLHF
V: TRBV6-5; CDR3: CASRGVNTEAFF
V: TRBV7-8; CDR3: CASSLGRGGNQPQHF
V: TRBV10-3; CDR3: CAISDGDYEAFF
V: TRBV2; CDR3: CTSSGGTGKGNEQFF
V: TRBV7-2; CDR3: CASSIGGRGQTEAFF